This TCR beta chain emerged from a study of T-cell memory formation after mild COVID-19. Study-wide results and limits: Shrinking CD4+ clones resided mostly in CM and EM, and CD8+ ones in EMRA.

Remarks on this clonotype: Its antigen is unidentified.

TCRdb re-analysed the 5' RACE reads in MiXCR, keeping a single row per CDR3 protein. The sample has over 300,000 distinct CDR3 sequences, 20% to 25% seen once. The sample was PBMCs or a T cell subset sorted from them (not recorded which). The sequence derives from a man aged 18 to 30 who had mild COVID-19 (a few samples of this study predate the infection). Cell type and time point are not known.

The CDR3 nucleotides are TGTGCCAGCGCGGGCGACATTCTAGCCAAAAACATTCAGTACTTC. This codes for CASAGDILAKNIQYF. The gene calls are TRBV18 and TRBJ2-4, with a tentative D call TRBD2 (5 bases). V was cut by 8 bases and J by 0 bases, with 14 bases left in between. The CDR3 runs to 15 residues. CDR1 KGHSH and CDR2 LQKENI come from the germline V gene.